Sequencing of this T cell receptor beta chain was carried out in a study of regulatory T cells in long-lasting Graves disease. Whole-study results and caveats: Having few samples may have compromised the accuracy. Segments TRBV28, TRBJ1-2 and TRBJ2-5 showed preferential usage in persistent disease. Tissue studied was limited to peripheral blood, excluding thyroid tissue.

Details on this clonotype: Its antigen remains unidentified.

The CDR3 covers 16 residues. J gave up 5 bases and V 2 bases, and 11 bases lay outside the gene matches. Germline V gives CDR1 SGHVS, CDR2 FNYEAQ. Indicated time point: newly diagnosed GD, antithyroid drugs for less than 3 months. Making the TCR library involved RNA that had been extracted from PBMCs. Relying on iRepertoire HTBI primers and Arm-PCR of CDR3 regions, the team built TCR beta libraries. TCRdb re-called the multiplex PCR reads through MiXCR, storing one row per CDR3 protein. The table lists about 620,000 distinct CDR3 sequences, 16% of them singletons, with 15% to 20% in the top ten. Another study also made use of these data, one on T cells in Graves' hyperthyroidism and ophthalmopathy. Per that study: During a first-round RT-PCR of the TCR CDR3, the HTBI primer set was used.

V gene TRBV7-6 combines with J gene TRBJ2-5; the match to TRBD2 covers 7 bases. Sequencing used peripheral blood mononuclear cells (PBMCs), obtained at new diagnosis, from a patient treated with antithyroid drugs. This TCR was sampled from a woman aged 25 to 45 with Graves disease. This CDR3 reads CASSLFPGVGGETQYF. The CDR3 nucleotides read TGTGCCAGCAGCTTATTCCCGGGAGTGGGAGGGGAGACCCAGTACTTC.